This T cell receptor (beta chain) was identified in a study of blood T cell repertoires in COVID-19. Study-wide background: From the United States, Italy and Spain came samples of acute and convalescent COVID-19. PBMCs, B-cell-depleted T cells, or T cells were the source of the cDNA or gDNA that made up the material.

This CDR3 spans 17 amino acids. Germline V gene sequence: CDR1 LNHNV, CDR2 YYDKDF (reference sequence). Trimming shortened V by 0 bases and J by 4 bases, and 16 bases separated the two germline ends. Methods used by the authors: It was from reference gene primer amplification that nucleated cell counts were estimated. Sequencing was performed with immunoSEQ multiplex PCR; in TCRdb, only in-frame clones are kept and a portion is missing. V and J calls and clone size are copied from that table; D and trimming were computed from the DNA. The table lists around 91,000 clones, about 85% of them singletons.

The receptor was derived from a man older than 75 with acute or convalescent COVID-19. What was sequenced was peripheral blood. V is TRBV15 and J is TRBJ2-1; perhaps TRBD1 as D (5 bases). CDR3 DNA sequence: TGTGCCACCAGCAGAGATATACCCCAGGGTACGTACAATGAGCAGTTCTTC. Translated, it gives CATSRDIPQGTYNEQFF. Complete variable domain (other parts from reference TRBV15 and TRBJ2-1): DAMVIQNPRYQVTQFGKPVTLSCSQTLNHNVMYWYQQKSSQAPKLLFHYYDKDFNNEADTPDNFQSRRPNTSFCFLDIRSPGLGDTAMYLCATSRDIPQGTYNEQFFGPGTRLTVL.